There are many counts of the clone carrying this T cell receptor (beta chain). It may be a read error: a sequence one base away is much more abundant. The conserved phenylalanine or tryptophan is not found at the CDR3 terminus, so this likely reflects a read error. This entry is derived from a study of Graves' ophthalmopathy and Graves' hyperthyroidism. RNA transcripts served as template for amplifying TCR beta CDR3 sequences. HTBI primers served in a first-round RT-PCR, which a second-round multiplex PCR followed. TCRdb processed the multiplex PCR reads anew with MiXCR; each CDR3 protein has one entry. The sample holds 680,000 or so distinct CDR3 sequences; about 20% are singletons and the top ten take around 6.5%. Excluded: other autoimmune disease, uncontrolled infection, pregnancy or lactation. The CDR3 is 13 amino acids. Germline assignment: CDR1 MNHNS and CDR2 SASEGT. V lost 7 bases and J lost 8; bases outside the gene matches: 10.

The chain carries TRBV6-1 and TRBJ2-7; 8 bases align to TRBD2. This TCR derives from a woman aged 18-29 years with stable Graves' hyperthyroidism. Some clones in this sample may be carry-over from other donors' samples. The source material was peripheral blood. The CDR3 sequence: CASIGLAGGKQYS. CDR3 nucleotides: TGTGCCAGCATAGGCCTAGCGGGCGGAAAGCAGTACTCC.